This T cell receptor (beta chain) derives from a study of T-cell reconstitution after alpha-beta-depleted transplantation in children. There are a few counts of this clonotype. The antigen remains undetermined. Unique molecular identifiers tagged the TCRbeta library. Each CDR3 protein is one row after TCRdb ran MiXCR on the PCR reads. This table holds some 550,000 distinct CDR3 sequences, 23% found once. The V end was cut by 5 bases, the J end by 4 bases, with 16 bases between. The CDR3 has 15 amino acids. Germline V gene data show CDR1 as SGHRS and CDR2 as YFSETQ. The study's findings and limits: Expanded graft clones, several hundred of them, were reportedly the source of alpha-beta T cells about two months after transplant. It was newly produced T cells that mostly accounted for T-cell counts and diversity one year after transplant.

This chain joins TRBV5-1 and TRBJ2-1; D assignment may be TRBD1 or TRBD2 (5 bases each). This specimen was PBMCs, mostly from graft donor cells, taken 360 days after TCRalphabeta/CD19-depleted stem cell transplant. The TCR sequence derives from a boy in the first two years of life who had a stem cell transplant for acute myeloid leukemia, so the T cells may come from the graft donor. CDR3 region: CASRESGTGYNEQFF. CDR3 coding DNA: TGCGCCAGCAGAGAATCCGGGACGGGGTACAATGAGCAGTTCTTC.